The 13 T cell receptor beta chains below come from one sample, sequenced in a study of blood T cell repertoires in COVID-19. Sequenced by immunoSEQ multiplex PCR; TCRdb stores in-frame clones only, minus some. The sample records around 200,000 clones, 86% being singletons. Material for sequencing was PBMCs or T cells enriched from blood (not recorded which). The source is a woman in her thirties or forties with acute COVID-19.

This clone was detected a few times. The V and J genes are TRBV7-2 and TRBJ1-3; possibly TRBD1 for D (6 bases). The CDR3 contains 19 residues. With 5 bases removed from V and 2 bases from J, the gap between germline ends came to 25 bases. Germline V gene sequence: CDR1 SGHTA, CDR2 FQGNSA. The CDR3 nucleotides are TGTGCCAGCAGCCCCGGTGTTGCGGGGGCCCCAGTGACTGGAAACACCATATATTTT. Protein sequence: CASSPGVAGAPVTGNTIYF.

The V gene is TRBV27, the J gene TRBJ2-1; D gene uncertain. Germline V gene data show CDR1 as MNHEY and CDR2 as SMNVEV (reference sequence). The V gene lost 6 bases and the J gene lost 8 bases, with 14 bases spanning the gap. This CDR3 spans 13 amino acids. CDR3 sequence (DNA): TGTGCCAGCAGCCCCATGAGGTGGGATGAGCAGTTCTTC. Translating gives CASSPMRWDEQFF.

This chain joins TRBV29-1 and TRBJ1-1; D not resolved. The CDR3 is made up of 14 amino acids. Germline CDR1 is SQVTM and CDR2 is ANQGSEA. The germline V and J ends were trimmed by 6 bases and 3 bases, with 17 bases remaining between them. The CDR3 spells CSVCSGPGYTEAFF. The CDR3 DNA is TGCAGCGTCTGCTCCGGCCCGGGGTACACTGAAGCTTTCTTT.

This clone occurred once. The gene calls are TRBV7-9 and TRBJ2-2; a weak D match, TRBD1 (6 bases). Germline assignment: CDR1 SEHNR and CDR2 FQNEAQ (reference sequence). V was clipped by 3 bases and J by 4 bases, with 18 bases between them. The CDR3 covers 17 residues. The CDR3 nucleotides are TGTGCCAGCAGCTTCCGTCTACAGGGATTAGGCACCGGGGAGCTGTTTTTT. This sequence encodes CASSFRLQGLGTGELFF.

The chain links TRBV28 to TRBJ2-1, with 9 nucleotides matching TRBD2. V shed 8 bases, J shed 5 bases, and the junction held 10 bases outside the gene matches. The length of the CDR3 is 15 residues. Germline lookup yields CDR1 MDHEN and CDR2 SYDVKM. The CDR3 loop reads CASLPGGGVNNEQFF. CDR3 DNA: TGTGCCAGCCTTCCCGGCGGGGGGGTCAACAATGAGCAGTTCTTC.

This chain links TRBV2 with TRBJ1-4; TRBD1 agrees at 8 bases. V was pared by 4 bases and J by 13 bases, with 8 bases of the junction left unmatched. The CDR3 spans 13 residues. Germline lookup yields CDR1 SNHLY and CDR2 FYNNEI. The CDR3 region is CASSADLGQGLFF. The CDR3 DNA reads as TGTGCCAGCAGTGCAGATCTCGGACAGGGACTGTTTTTT.

The chain has TRBV20-1 and TRBJ1-3; unclear D gene. The germline gives CDR1 DFQATT, CDR2 SNEGSKA (reference sequence). The V gene lost 5 bases and the J gene lost 8 bases, with 10 bases spanning the gap. This CDR3 contains 11 residues. The CDR3 here is CSAALGDTIYF. The CDR3 DNA reads TGCAGTGCTGCTCTAGGAGACACCATATATTTT.

The rearrangement uses TRBV3-1 (or the pseudogene TRBV3-2) and TRBJ1-3; the match to TRBD1 covers 7 bases. Germline V gene sequence: CDR1 LGHDT, CDR2 YNNKEL (reference sequence). This CDR3 region has 14 residues. Trimming took 5 bases from V and 3 from J; bases not matched to a gene: 4. CDR3 in amino acids: CASSGTEYGNTIYF. In DNA form, the CDR3 reads TGTGCCAGCAGCGGGACAGAATATGGAAACACCATATATTTT.

This clone was counted once. The chain links TRBV6-5 to TRBJ1-5, with 8 bases identical to TRBD1. This CDR3 has 15 residues. CDR1 and CDR2 from the germline V gene are MNHEY and SVGAGI. J gave up 5 bases and V 5 bases, and 8 bases lay outside the gene matches. The CDR3 here is CASSRDRLHDQPQHF. The CDR3 nucleotides are TGTGCCAGCAGTCGGGACAGGCTCCACGATCAGCCCCAGCATTTT.

This chain uses TRBV6-6 with TRBJ2-5; 7 bases line up with TRBD1. This CDR3 is 14 amino acids long. V was clipped by 6 bases and J by 5 bases; unmatched bases: 9. In germline, CDR1 is MNHNY, CDR2 SVGAGI (reference sequence). The DNA for the CDR3 is TGTGCCAGCAGGCCCTCACAGGGGCAGGAGACCCAGTACTTC. It is translated as CASRPSQGQETQYF.

The V and J genes are TRBV19 and TRBJ1-4; perhaps TRBD1 as D (5 bases). V was trimmed by 5 bases and J by 5 bases, leaving 15 bases between them. Per the germline V gene, CDR1 is LNHDA and CDR2 is SQIVND (reference sequence). CDR3 length equals 15 residues. CDR3 bases: TGTGCCAGTAGTGCATGGGGCGGAATAAATGAAAAACTGTTTTTT. This translates into CASSAWGGINEKLFF.

The V and J genes are TRBV4-2 and TRBJ1-1, with D possibly TRBD1 on 5 matching bases. Trimming removed 1 base from V and 4 bases from J, with 13 bases in between. This CDR3 is 15 amino acids long. Germline CDR1 and CDR2: LGHNA and YNFKEQ. The CDR3 protein is CASSQAPGGATEAFF. The CDR3 nucleotides read TGTGCCAGCAGCCAAGCCCCAGGCGGGGCCACTGAAGCTTTCTTT.

The rearrangement uses TRBV11-2 and TRBJ2-3, with 12 positions matching TRBD1. This CDR3 region has 16 residues. V shed 6 bases, J shed 1 base, and the junction held 5 bases outside the gene matches. Germline V gene data show CDR1 as SGHAT and CDR2 as FQNNGV. The CDR3 loop is CASRGTGGRGTDTQYF. CDR3 nucleotides: TGTGCCAGCAGAGGGACAGGGGGCAGAGGCACAGATACGCAGTATTTT.